One and the same sample provided the 28 T cell receptor beta chains below, sequenced in a study of cytomegalovirus exposure and HLA in healthy donors. 60 Vbeta and 13 Jbeta primers were used in PCR. Some clones are missing from TCRdb's copy, which holds only in-frame ones; the method was immunoSEQ multiplex PCR. The profile shows approximately 120,000 clones, 77% of them singletons. The sequencing sample was made of PBMCs. Receptors were obtained from a woman aged 40 to 50 in good health and CMV-seropositive.

This clone was picked up one time. The chain recombines TRBV2 with TRBJ1-2; D ambiguous. Germline lookup yields CDR1 SNHLY and CDR2 FYNNEI. Trimming took off 5 bases at V and 6 bases at J, with 13 bases between the two ends. The CDR3 loop spans 13 amino acids. The CDR3 DNA follows: TGTGCCAGCAGTCAATCAGTTCTTGATGGCTACACCTTC. Translated, it gives CASSQSVLDGYTF.

The rearrangement joins TRBV19 to TRBJ2-1; 10 nucleotides match TRBD2. Germline V gene lookup returns CDR1 LNHDA and CDR2 SQIVND (reference sequence). The CDR3 is 15 residues long. Losses at the gene ends were 8 bases for V and 5 bases for J; bases not matched to a gene: 9. The CDR3 coding sequence is TGTGCCAGTTGTCCTAGCGGGAGTAGAAACAATGAGCAGTTCTTC. Translation gives CASCPSGSRNNEQFF.

This chain uses TRBV19 with TRBJ1-2; TRBD1 is a possible D gene (6 bases). Trimming removed 4 bases from V and 7 bases from J, with 16 bases in between. Germline CDR1 is LNHDA and CDR2 is SQIVND (reference sequence). CDR3 length: 14 residues. The CDR3 coding sequence is TGTGCCAGTAGTACCCGACAGGTTGAGAGTGGCTACACCTTC. Translation: CASSTRQVESGYTF.

The chain has TRBV2 and TRBJ2-3, with 8 positions matching TRBD2. Looked up from germline, CDR1 is SNHLY and CDR2 is FYNNEI. Trimming at V came to 3 bases and at J to 3 bases, leaving 5 bases not matched to a gene. This CDR3 spans 15 amino acids. The DNA for the CDR3 is TGTGCCAGCAGTGAGATTAGCGGGAAGACAGATACGCAGTATTTT. It yields the protein CASSEISGKTDTQYF.

Details on this clone: Additional DNA sequences in this sample encode the identical CDR3. This chain uses TRBV5-1 with TRBJ1-3; D is unclear. Trimming stripped 0 bases from V and 1 base from J, with 5 bases between. Germline V gene sequence: CDR1 SGHRS, CDR2 YFSETQ. The CDR3 is 14 residues long. As DNA, the CDR3 is TGCGCCAGCAGCTTGGGAGGATCTGGAAACACCATATATTTT. As protein: CASSLGGSGNTIYF.

This clone occurred a few times. The chain has TRBV29-1 and TRBJ2-1; a weak D match, TRBD2 (5 bases). CDR3 length: 13 residues. The germline V and J ends were trimmed by 4 bases and 7 bases, with 14 bases remaining between them. The germline gives CDR1 SQVTM, CDR2 ANQGSEA. Here the CDR3 DNA reads TGCAGCGTTGGGGCCCGAACGGGGAATGAGCAGTTCTTC. This codes for CSVGARTGNEQFF.

This chain uses TRBV6-1 with TRBJ2-7; TRBD1 agrees at 9 bases. From germline, CDR1 is MNHNS and CDR2 SASEGT. This CDR3 contains 19 residues. With 2 bases clipped from V and 3 bases from J, the junction kept 17 bases outside the gene matches. The CDR3 region is CASSEIEPGQGLSHYEQYF. The CDR3 DNA is TGTGCCAGCAGTGAAATAGAACCGGGACAGGGACTTTCTCACTACGAGCAGTACTTC.

This clone has just one count. J is TRBJ2-7 and V is TRBV4-1; TRBD2 aligns across 12 bases. CDR1 is MGHRA, CDR2 YSYEKL, per germline. With V trimmed by 0 bases and J by 2 bases, 5 bases remained unmatched. CDR3 size: 17 residues. CDR3 DNA: TGCGCCAGCAGCCAAGACGAGGGGACTAGCGGGCCCTACGAGCAGTACTTC. Protein product: CASSQDEGTSGPYEQYF.

The chain links TRBV27 to TRBJ2-5; D is perhaps TRBD2 (6 bases). The CDR3 has 13 amino acids. Between the trimmed V and J ends, which lost 6 bases and 4 bases, there was a span of 12 bases. Germline V CDR1 and CDR2: MNHEY, SMNVEV (reference sequence). In DNA, the CDR3 is TGTGCCAGCAGCATCGGAGGGGCAGAGACCCAGTACTTC. Protein: CASSIGGAETQYF.

The CDR3 nucleotides are TGCGCCAGCAGCTTGGATCCGAGGAGTGGTGAGCAGTTCTTC. It yields the protein CASSLDPRSGEQFF. The rearrangement joins TRBV5-1 to TRBJ2-1; D unresolved. Germline loops: CDR1 SGHRS, CDR2 YFSETQ. The V and J ends lost 0 bases and 9 bases respectively, with 13 bases between them. The CDR3 totals 14 residues.

The gene calls are TRBV5-6 and TRBJ2-1; possible D gene TRBD1, 7 bases. With 4 bases removed from V and 5 bases from J, the gap between germline ends came to 19 bases. The germline CDR1 and CDR2 sequences are SGHDT and YYEEEE. The CDR3 loop spans 16 amino acids. CDR3 in amino acids: CASSPEGRGTHNEQFF. In nucleotides, the CDR3 is TGTGCCAGCAGCCCGGAGGGCAGGGGGACCCACAATGAGCAGTTCTTC. The full variable domain, its missing parts supplied by reference TRBV5-6 and TRBJ2-1, is DAGVTQSPTHLIKTRGQQVTLRCSPKSGHDTVSWYQQALGQGPQFIFQYYEEEERQRGNFPDRFSGHQFPNYSSELNVNALLLGDSALYLCASSPEGRGTHNEQFFGPGTRLTVL.

The rearrangement uses TRBV5-5 and TRBJ2-2, with 8 bases fitting TRBD1. J was trimmed by 4 bases and V by 3 bases; bases with no gene match: 8. Germline CDR1 SGHKS, CDR2 YYEKEE (reference sequence). The CDR3 length is 16 residues. CDR3 region: CASSSQGERVTGELFF. CDR3 sequence (DNA): TGTGCCAGCAGCTCACAGGGGGAGCGGGTCACCGGGGAGCTGTTTTTT.

J is TRBJ1-2 and V is TRBV10-3; weak D call: TRBD1 (6 bases). Germline assignment: CDR1 ENHRY and CDR2 SYGVKD. The CDR3 runs 13 residues. V was pared by 0 bases and J by 6 bases, with 8 bases between. CDR3 sequence: CAISESAGDGYTF. The CDR3 nucleotides are TGTGCCATCAGTGAGTCGGCAGGGGATGGCTACACCTTC.

Only a few counts were recorded for this clone. J is TRBJ2-2 and V is TRBV19; 13 bases map to TRBD2. The V and J ends lost 11 bases and 5 bases, in that order; junction bases with no gene match: 8. Per germline, CDR1 LNHDA and CDR2 SQIVND (reference sequence). This CDR3 contains 15 residues. CDR3 amino acids: CAAGTSGIWTGELFF. CDR3 nucleotide sequence: TGTGCCGCCGGGACTAGCGGGATTTGGACCGGGGAGCTGTTTTTT.

V is TRBV5-4 and J is TRBJ1-4, with 9 bases lining up with TRBD1. Germline trimming cut 3 bases from V and 8 bases from J; bases unmatched to any gene: 8. There are 15 residues in the CDR3. The germline V gene encodes CDR1 SGHNT and CDR2 YYREEE (reference sequence). The chain's CDR3 is CASSYQTGGREKLFF. CDR3 bases: TGTGCCAGCAGCTACCAAACAGGGGGCCGGGAAAAACTGTTTTTT.

This chain links TRBV11-2 with TRBJ2-5, with 7 positions matching TRBD1. CDR3 length: 13 residues. Germline assignment: CDR1 SGHAT and CDR2 FQNNGV. V trimming: 5 bases; J trimming: 6 bases; junction bases outside the gene matches: 6. The CDR3 sequence: CASSLDREQTQYF. The CDR3 region has the DNA TGTGCCAGCAGCCTTGACAGGGAGCAGACCCAGTACTTC.

Concerning this clone: Mismatch with germline at one junction end may stem from a read error. This CDR3 is CATSYRGYTEAFF. CDR3 coding DNA: TGTGCCACCAGTTACAGGGGCTACACTGAAGCTTTCTTT. The J gene is TRBJ1-1, the V gene TRBV2; 7 nucleotides line up with TRBD1. Germline V gene lookup returns CDR1 SNHLY and CDR2 FYNNEI. This CDR3 spans 13 amino acids. Combining the CDR3 with reference TRBV2 and TRBJ1-1 gives the whole variable domain EPEVTQTPSHQVTQMGQEVILRCVPISNHLYFYWYRQILGQKVEFLVSFYNNEISEKSEIFDDQFSVERPDGSNFTLKIRSTKLEDSAMYFCATSYRGYTEAFFGQGTRLTVV.

The chain uses TRBV19 and TRBJ2-1, with 9 bases matching TRBD1. Unmatched junction bases numbered 5, after V lost 3 bases and J lost 8 bases. The CDR3 totals 14 residues. Germline CDR1 reads LNHDA; CDR2 reads SQIVND (reference sequence). The CDR3 loop reads CASSIGTGMDEQFF. The DNA for the CDR3 is TGTGCCAGTAGTATTGGGACAGGGATGGATGAGCAGTTCTTC.

The chain joins TRBV5-1 to TRBJ1-2; D might be TRBD1 (6 bases). The V and J ends lost 4 bases and 10 bases respectively, with 20 bases between them. This CDR3 is 14 amino acids long. Germline V CDR1 and CDR2: SGHRS, YFSETQ. The CDR3 DNA sequence: TGCGCCAGCAGCACCGGGCAGGGGAATGATGTCTACACCTTC. Protein: CASSTGQGNDVYTF.

The J gene is TRBJ2-1, the V gene TRBV7-9; D remains unclear. The CDR3 totals 12 residues. V dropped 1 base and J dropped 8 bases, with 6 bases sitting between them. Looked up from germline, CDR1 is SEHNR and CDR2 is FQNEAQ (reference sequence). Written as DNA, the CDR3 is TGTGCCAGCAGCTTAGGGGCCGATGAGCAGTTCTTC. It translates to CASSLGADEQFF.

The CDR3 sequence is CASITGGGGYGYTF. In nucleotides, the CDR3 is TGTGCCAGCATCACTGGAGGGGGGGGCTATGGCTACACCTTC. The chain links TRBV28 to TRBJ1-2; D might be TRBD1 (6 bases). V shed 7 bases and J shed 4 bases, with 16 bases lying between them. Per germline, CDR1 MDHEN and CDR2 SYDVKM. This CDR3 region has 14 residues.

This chain uses TRBV6-1 with TRBJ2-3, with 11 positions matching TRBD2. The junction had 9 bases not matched to a gene; V was cut back by 4 bases and J by 0 bases. CDR3 length equals 18 residues. Germline assignment: CDR1 MNHNS and CDR2 SASEGT. As DNA, the CDR3 is TGTGCCAGCAGTGTACCGGGACTAGCGGATCCTAGCACAGATACGCAGTATTTT. Its protein product is CASSVPGLADPSTDTQYF.

The chain carries TRBV28 and TRBJ1-1; TRBD1 aligns across 8 bases. The CDR3 is 11 residues long. V dropped 5 bases and J dropped 11; count of bases not matched to a gene: 4. CDR1 and CDR2 (germline): MDHEN, SYDVKM. For the CDR3, the DNA is TGTGCCAGCAGTGACAGGGGTTTGGCTTTCTTT. It yields the protein CASSDRGLAFF.

A few counts support this clone. The CDR3 coding sequence is TGTGCCAGTAGTGTACTAGCGGGAGGGCAAGATACGCAGTATTTT. The encoded protein is CASSVLAGGQDTQYF. The V gene is TRBV19, the J gene TRBJ2-3, with TRBD2 matching 13 bases. CDR3 length: 15 amino acids. CDR1 is LNHDA, CDR2 SQIVND, per germline (reference sequence). V lost 5 bases, J lost 5 bases, and 4 bases stayed unmatched. The complete variable domain, with remaining parts taken from reference TRBV19 and TRBJ2-3, reads DGGITQSPKYLFRKEGQNVTLSCEQNLNHDAMYWYRQDPGQGLRLIYYSQIVNDFQKGDIAEGYSVSREKKESFPLTVTSAQKNPTAFYLCASSVLAGGQDTQYFGPGTRLTVL.

V usage is TRBV30 and J usage is TRBJ2-3, with 9 bases lining up with TRBD1. The CDR3 is 14 amino acids. CDR1 is GTSNPN and CDR2 is SVGIG in the germline V gene (reference sequence). The V gene end was trimmed by 7 bases and the J gene end by 5 bases; junction bases not matched to a gene: 10. CDR3 in DNA: TGTGCCTCAGCACAGGGGGCGCGGATAGATACGCAGTATTTT. Protein product: CASAQGARIDTQYF. Based on the CDR3 plus reference TRBV30 and TRBJ2-3, the full variable domain is SQTIHQWPATLVQPVGSPLSLECTVEGTSNPNLYWYRQAAGRGLQLLFYSVGIGQISSEVPQNLSASRPQDRQFILSSKKLLLSDSGFYLCASAQGARIDTQYFGPGTRLTVL.

The chain joins TRBV10-1 to TRBJ2-2; TRBD2 matches at 7 bases. CDR3 length: 17 amino acids. Losses at the gene ends were 2 bases for V and 7 bases for J; bases not matched to a gene: 13. CDR1 is WNHNN and CDR2 is SYGVQD in the germline V gene (reference sequence). CDR3 loop: CASSEPLGPGGGGELFF. The CDR3 nucleotides read TGCGCCAGCAGTGAGCCCCTTGGACCGGGGGGTGGCGGGGAGCTGTTTTTT.

This clone came up a few times. V and J are TRBV30 and TRBJ2-5, with D perhaps matching TRBD1 (5 bases). CDR1 and CDR2 from the germline V gene are GTSNPN and SVGIG (reference sequence). Trimming left V 0 bases short and J 2 bases short, with 19 bases between. This CDR3 contains 17 residues. DNA for the CDR3: TGTGCCTGGAGTGTACTGGTTTGGCAGGGATTACAAGAGACCCAGTACTTC. It translates to CAWSVLVWQGLQETQYF.

This clone counts as medium-sized. The chain joins TRBV2 to TRBJ1-5; 7 bases are shared with TRBD1. There are 14 residues in the CDR3. Trimming took 7 bases from V and 1 from J; bases not matched to a gene: 4. CDR1 and CDR2 (germline): SNHLY, FYNNEI. The CDR3 bases are TGTGCCAGCACAGGGGGGATGAGCAATCAGCCCCAGCATTTT. It translates to CASTGGMSNQPQHF.